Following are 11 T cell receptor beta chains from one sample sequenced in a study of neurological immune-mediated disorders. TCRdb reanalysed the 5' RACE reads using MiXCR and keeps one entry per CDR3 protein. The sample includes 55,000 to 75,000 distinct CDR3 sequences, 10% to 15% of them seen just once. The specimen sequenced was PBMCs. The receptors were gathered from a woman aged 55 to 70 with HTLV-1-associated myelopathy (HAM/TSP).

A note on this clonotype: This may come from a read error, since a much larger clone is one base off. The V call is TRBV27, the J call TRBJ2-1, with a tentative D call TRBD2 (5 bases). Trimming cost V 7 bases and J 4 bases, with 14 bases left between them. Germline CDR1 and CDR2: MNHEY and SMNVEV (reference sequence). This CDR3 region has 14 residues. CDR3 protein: CASNPTIGYNEQFF. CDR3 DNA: TGTGCCAGCAACCCGACTATCGGATACAATGAGCAGTTCTTC.

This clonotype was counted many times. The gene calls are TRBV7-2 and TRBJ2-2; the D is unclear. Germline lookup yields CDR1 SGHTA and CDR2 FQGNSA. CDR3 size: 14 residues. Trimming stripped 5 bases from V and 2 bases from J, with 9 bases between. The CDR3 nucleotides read TGTGCCAGCAGCCCACCTGTTAACACCGGGGAGCTGTTTTTT. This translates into CASSPPVNTGELFF.

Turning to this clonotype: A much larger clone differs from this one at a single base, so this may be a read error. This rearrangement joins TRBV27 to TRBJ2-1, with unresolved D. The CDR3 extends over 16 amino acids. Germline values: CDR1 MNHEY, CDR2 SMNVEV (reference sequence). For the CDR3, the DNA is TGTGTCAGCAGTTTAAGTAGGCACTCGGGTGGGGATGAGCAGTTCTTC. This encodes CVSSLSRHSGGDEQFF.

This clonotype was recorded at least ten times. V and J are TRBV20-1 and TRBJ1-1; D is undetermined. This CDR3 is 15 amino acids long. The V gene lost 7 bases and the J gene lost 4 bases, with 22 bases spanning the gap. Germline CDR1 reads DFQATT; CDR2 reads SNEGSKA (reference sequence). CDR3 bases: TGCAGTGGGAGGGAAGGCTCGTCTCCGATCACTGAAGCTTTCTTT. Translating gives CSGREGSSPITEAFF.

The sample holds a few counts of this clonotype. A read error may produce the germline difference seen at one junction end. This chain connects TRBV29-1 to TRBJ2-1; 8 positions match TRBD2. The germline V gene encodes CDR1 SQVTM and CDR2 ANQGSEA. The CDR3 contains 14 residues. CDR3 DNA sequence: TGCAGCGTTGGCCTAGCGGGTACCTACAATGAGCAGGTCTTT. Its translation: CSVGLAGTYNEQVF.

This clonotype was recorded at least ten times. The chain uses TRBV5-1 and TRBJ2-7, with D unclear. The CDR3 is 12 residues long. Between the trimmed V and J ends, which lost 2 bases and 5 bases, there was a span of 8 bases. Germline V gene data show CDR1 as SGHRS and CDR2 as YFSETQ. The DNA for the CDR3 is TGCGCCAGCAGCTTATCGGGTAACGAGCAGTACTTC. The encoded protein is CASSLSGNEQYF.

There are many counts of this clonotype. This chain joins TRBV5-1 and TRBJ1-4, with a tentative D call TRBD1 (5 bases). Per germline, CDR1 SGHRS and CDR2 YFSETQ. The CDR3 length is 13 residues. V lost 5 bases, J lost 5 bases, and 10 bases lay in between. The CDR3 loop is CASRQDNNEKLFF. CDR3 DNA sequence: TGCGCCAGCAGACAGGATAACAATGAAAAACTGTTTTTT.

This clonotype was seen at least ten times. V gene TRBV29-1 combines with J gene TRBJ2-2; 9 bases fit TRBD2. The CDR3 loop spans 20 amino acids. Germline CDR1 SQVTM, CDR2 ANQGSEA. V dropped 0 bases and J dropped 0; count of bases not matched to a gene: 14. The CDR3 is CSVEDRGGTSTLTNTGELFF. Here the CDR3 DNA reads TGCAGCGTTGAAGATCGTGGAGGGACTAGCACCCTTACGAACACCGGGGAGCTGTTTTTT.

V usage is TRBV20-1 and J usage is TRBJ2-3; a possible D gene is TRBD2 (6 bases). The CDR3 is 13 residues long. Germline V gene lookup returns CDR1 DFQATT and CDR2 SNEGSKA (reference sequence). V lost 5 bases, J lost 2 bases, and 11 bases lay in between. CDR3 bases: TGCAGTGCTCTCGGCGGGGCCACAGATACGCAGTATTTT. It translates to CSALGGATDTQYF.

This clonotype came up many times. The CDR3 reads CASRKTSGNEQFF. The CDR3 coding sequence is TGTGCCAGCAGGAAGACTAGCGGGAATGAGCAGTTCTTC. The chain is built from TRBV12-3 or TRBV12-4 and TRBJ2-1; 10 positions match TRBD2. V lost 6 bases and J lost 7; bases outside the gene matches: 3. This CDR3 has 13 amino acids.

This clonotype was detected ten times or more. CDR3 bases: TGTGCCAGCAGCTTGGGGCTAGCGGGGGCCTACAATGAGCAGTTCTTC. This gives the protein CASSLGLAGAYNEQFF. The chain links TRBV5-6 to TRBJ2-1; 10 positions match TRBD2. The CDR3 runs to 16 residues. Germline CDR1 SGHDT, CDR2 YYEEEE. With V trimmed by 0 bases and J by 2 bases, 2 bases remained unmatched.